The rows below give T cell receptor beta chains drawn from one sample of a study of blood T cells in healthy people across ages. TCRdb independently ran MiXCR on the 5' RACE reads; one entry per CDR3 protein. Altogether about 1,400,000 distinct CDR3 sequences are present, around 59% being singletons, with the ten largest covering roughly 6.3%. Sequenced sample: blood. Receptors were obtained from a man aged 18 to 30 in good health. Both conserved end residues are part of each CDR3. A D gene is named only where the DNA matches it firmly. Size values are once, few and many counts, or a class for expanded clones, and some rows have none.

size: .
J: TRBJ1-1
D: .
V: TRBV15
DNA: TGTGCCACCAGCAGGGACGTCGGTAGGGGTGGCACTGAAGCTTTCTTT
CDR3: CATSRDVGRGGTEAFF

size: .
J: TRBJ2-1
D: .
V: TRBV4-1
DNA: TGCGCCAGCAGCCATGCACTCCAGGCCAATGAGCAGTTCTTC
CDR3: CASSHALQANEQFF

size: .
J: TRBJ2-7
D: TRBD2
V: TRBV4-2
DNA: TGTGCCAGCAGCCAAGAAGGGACTAGCGGGGCGTACGAGCAGTACTTC
CDR3: CASSQEGTSGAYEQYF

size: .
J: TRBJ2-5
D: TRBD2
V: TRBV12-3/TRBV12-4
DNA: TGTGCCAGCAGTCTTAGCGGGGGAGGGTTGGAGACCCAGTACTTC
CDR3: CASSLSGGGLETQYF

size: .
J: TRBJ1-1
D: .
V: TRBV20-1
DNA: TGCAGTGCTAGACCCCCTCTGAGTGGCACTGAAGCTTTCTTT
CDR3: CSARPPLSGTEAFF

size: .
J: TRBJ1-2
D: .
V: TRBV24-1
DNA: TGTGCCACCAGTGATTCGTACACGTATGGCTACACCTTC
CDR3: CATSDSYTYGYTF

size: few
J: TRBJ2-5
D: .
V: TRBV4-1
DNA: TGCGCCAGCAGCCAAACGTCCCTCGATGAGACCCAGTACTTC
CDR3: CASSQTSLDETQYF

size: .
J: TRBJ1-2
D: TRBD1
V: TRBV7-2
DNA: TGTGCCAGCAGCTTAGTTCCGGGACAGGGGAACTATGGCTACACCTTC
CDR3: CASSLVPGQGNYGYTF

size: .
J: TRBJ1-2
D: .
V: TRBV5-1
DNA: TGCGCCAGCAGCTTGGTTCCAGGGCCCGGCGGGAGCTATGGCTACACCTTC
CDR3: CASSLVPGPGGSYGYTF

size: few
J: TRBJ2-3
D: .
V: TRBV25-1
DNA: TGTGCCAGCAGCCTAATGTCGGTCAGCACAGATACGCAGTATTTT
CDR3: CASSLMSVSTDTQYF

size: .
J: TRBJ1-2
D: .
V: TRBV6-5
DNA: TGTGCCAGCAGTTATACCGGACAGACCTATGGCTACACCTTC
CDR3: CASSYTGQTYGYTF

size: .
J: TRBJ2-5
D: TRBD2
V: TRBV12-3/TRBV12-4
DNA: TGTGCCAGCAGCCTTACCATAGCGGGGGGGCGAGAGACCCAGTACTTC
CDR3: CASSLTIAGGRETQYF

size: .
J: TRBJ2-7
D: TRBD1
V: TRBV20-1
DNA: TGCAGTGCTAGAGATCTGGACCCCTGGCCGGGACAGGGGAACGAGCAGTACTTC
CDR3: CSARDLDPWPGQGNEQYF

size: .
J: TRBJ2-1
D: TRBD2
V: TRBV29-1
DNA: TGCAGCGTGGCGACTAGCGGGGGGGTTGGGGAGCAGTTCTTC
CDR3: CSVATSGGVGEQFF

size: once
J: TRBJ2-7
D: .
V: TRBV21-1
DNA: TGTGCCAGCAGAAAACGGGGGGCCCAGTACTTC
CDR3: CASRKRGAQYF

size: once
J: TRBJ1-1
D: .
V: TRBV12-5
DNA: TGTGCTAGTGGCTTAACGGGGACTGAAGCTTTCTTT
CDR3: CASGLTGTEAFF

size: .
J: TRBJ1-5
D: .
V: TRBV15
DNA: TGTGCCACCAGCAGAGAAATCGAATCGCCCCAGCATTTT
CDR3: CATSREIESPQHF

size: .
J: TRBJ2-6
D: .
V: TRBV29-1
DNA: TGCAGCGTTGTCTCAGGGCCTGGGGCCAACGTCCTGACTTTC
CDR3: CSVVSGPGANVLTF

size: few
J: TRBJ2-7
D: .
V: TRBV20-1
DNA: TGCAGTGCTAGAGATTGGAGGGCTCGGGCCTACGAGCAGTACTTC
CDR3: CSARDWRARAYEQYF

size: few
J: TRBJ2-3
D: .
V: TRBV7-9
DNA: TGTGCCAGCAGCTCCTTGGCTGGACGACCCTATACGCAGTATTTT
CDR3: CASSSLAGRPYTQYF

size: .
J: TRBJ2-4
D: .
V: TRBV20-1
DNA: TGCAGTGCTAGATCCGGGATGCTAGCCAAAAACATTCAGTACTTC
CDR3: CSARSGMLAKNIQYF

size: .
J: TRBJ1-2
D: TRBD1
V: TRBV29-1
DNA: TGCAGCGCGGGACAGGGTGGCTACACCTTC
CDR3: CSAGQGGYTF